Shown below are 17 T cell receptor beta chains from a single sample sequenced in a study of technical replicates of blood from a handful of donors. Measured with immunoSEQ multiplex PCR; TCRdb has only the in-frame clones, and not every one. The repertoire includes 55,000 to 75,000 clones, about 90% of them detected once, and roughly 5% sits in the top ten. The source material was PBMCs. Receptors originate from a human donor in good health. Some clones in this sample may be carry-over from other donors' samples.

The chain has TRBV18 and TRBJ1-2, with a possible D match to TRBD1 (5 bases). Germline CDR1 reads KGHSH; CDR2 reads LQKENI. The CDR3 spans 14 residues. V was pared by 3 bases and J by 2 bases, with 10 bases between. As DNA, the CDR3 is TGTGCCAGCTCACCGGACATCGGAAACTATGGCTACACCTTC. It codes for CASSPDIGNYGYTF.

Only one count was recorded for this clone. The rearrangement joins TRBV5-1 to TRBJ1-1, with D maybe TRBD1 (6 bases). V dropped 3 bases and J dropped 3 bases, with 12 bases sitting between them. The V gene's germline CDR1 is SGHRS and CDR2 YFSETQ. This CDR3 region has 14 residues. The CDR3 reads CASSSGTRDTEAFF. The DNA of the CDR3 is TGCGCCAGCAGCTCCGGGACACGGGACACTGAAGCTTTCTTT.

This sequence joins TRBV7-9 and TRBJ1-2; 8 nucleotides match TRBD1. Germline V gene lookup returns CDR1 SEHNR and CDR2 FQNEAQ (reference sequence). V gave up 0 bases and J gave up 4 bases; unmatched junction bases: 1. This CDR3 is 14 amino acids long. The CDR3: CASSLAGQGYGYTF. The CDR3 coding sequence is TGTGCCAGCAGCTTAGCTGGACAGGGCTATGGCTACACCTTC. Together with reference TRBV7-9 and TRBJ1-2, the CDR3 gives the full variable domain: DTGVSQNPRHKITKRGQNVTFRCDPISEHNRLYWYRQTLGQGPEFLTYFQNEAQLEKSRLLSDRFSAERPKGSFSTLEIQRTEQGDSAMYLCASSLAGQGYGYTFGSGTRLTVV.

This rearrangement joins TRBV14 to TRBJ2-2, with 9 bases identical to TRBD2. V dropped 3 bases and J dropped 7; count of bases not matched to a gene: 18. Germline CDR1 is SGHDN and CDR2 is FVKESK. This CDR3 is built from 19 residues. CDR3 DNA sequence: TGTGCCAGCAGCCAGGTGCCATGGCGGGCTAGCGGGGTCAGCGGGGAGCTGTTTTTT. This sequence encodes CASSQVPWRASGVSGELFF.

J is TRBJ2-3 and V is TRBV5-4; tentatively, D is TRBD1 (7 bases). This CDR3 is 15 amino acids long. Trimming took 1 base from V and 4 from J, leaving 13 bases between them. Germline V CDR1 and CDR2: SGHNT, YYREEE (reference sequence). CDR3 protein: CASSLQQGGADTQYF. CDR3 in DNA: TGTGCCAGCAGCTTGCAGCAGGGGGGAGCAGATACGCAGTATTTT. Together with reference TRBV5-4 and TRBJ2-3, the CDR3 gives the full variable domain: ETGVTQSPTHLIKTRGQQVTLRCSSQSGHNTVSWYQQALGQGPQFIFQYYREEENGRGNFPPRFSGLQFPNYSSELNVNALELDDSALYLCASSLQQGGADTQYFGPGTRLTVL.

This chain joins TRBV6-6 and TRBJ1-2, with D perhaps matching TRBD1 (5 bases). CDR1 MNHNY and CDR2 SVGAGI come from the germline V gene (reference sequence). V lost 7 bases and J 3 bases, leaving 12 bases between the germline ends. The CDR3 is made up of 13 amino acids. CDR3 amino acids: CASNSGEHYGYTF. CDR3 sequence (DNA): TGTGCCAGCAACTCGGGGGAACACTATGGCTACACCTTC.

The rearrangement uses TRBV27 and TRBJ1-1; possible D gene TRBD1, 6 bases. This CDR3 region has 16 residues. Germline lookup yields CDR1 MNHEY and CDR2 SMNVEV (reference sequence). The V end lost 6 bases, the J end lost 4 bases, and 21 bases lay between the germline ends. The CDR3 is CASSYRGGGGGTEAFF. CDR3 bases: TGTGCCAGCAGCTACAGAGGGGGTGGAGGTGGCACTGAAGCTTTCTTT.

The chain carries TRBV6-1 and TRBJ2-3; unclear D gene. CDR1 and CDR2 from the germline V gene are MNHNS and SASEGT. This CDR3 is 14 amino acids long. Trimming took 4 bases from V and 1 from J, leaving 9 bases between them. Here the CDR3 DNA reads TGTGCCAGCAGTGGTATCGGTCGCACAGATACGCAGTATTTT. As protein: CASSGIGRTDTQYF.

The genes are TRBV6-1 and TRBJ2-3; 10 bases are shared with TRBD2. Germline loops: CDR1 MNHNS, CDR2 SASEGT. The V segment lost 4 bases and the J segment 3 bases; nucleotides outside the gene matches: 7. The CDR3 is made up of 16 amino acids. The CDR3: CASSGSIAGGTDTQYF. CDR3 bases: TGTGCCAGCAGTGGCAGTATAGCGGGAGGTACAGATACGCAGTATTTT.

This chain links TRBV29-1 with TRBJ1-3; perhaps TRBD1 as D (6 bases). Germline CDR1 and CDR2: SQVTM and ANQGSEA. V was trimmed by 3 bases and J by 1 base, leaving 7 bases between them. The CDR3 is 13 residues long. CDR3 residues: CSVEGASGNTIYF. CDR3 coding DNA: TGCAGCGTTGAGGGGGCGTCTGGAAACACCATATATTTT.

The chain uses TRBV11-2 and TRBJ2-7; possibly TRBD2 for D (6 bases). CDR3 length: 17 residues. Trimming stripped 6 bases from V and 0 bases from J, with 21 bases between. Per the germline V gene, CDR1 is SGHAT and CDR2 is FQNNGV. The CDR3 loop reads CASSKVGGLGSSYEQYF. DNA of the CDR3: TGTGCCAGCAGTAAAGTCGGGGGTCTTGGGAGCTCCTACGAGCAGTACTTC. Drawing the rest from reference TRBV11-2 and TRBJ2-7, the complete variable domain is EAGVAQSPRYKIIEKRQSVAFWCNPISGHATLYWYQQILGQGPKLLIQFQNNGVVDDSQLPKDRFSAERLKGVDSTLKIQPAKLEDSAVYLCASSKVGGLGSSYEQYFGPGTRLTVT.

CDR3 loop: CASSLIMRDTQYF. CDR3 DNA: TGTGCCAGCAGCTTGATCATGCGGGATACGCAGTATTTT. The genes are TRBV5-6 and TRBJ2-3, with D uncertain. Germline CDR1 is SGHDT and CDR2 is YYEEEE. CDR3 length: 13 residues. Trimming removed 1 base at V and 6 bases at J, with 9 bases between.

The chain employs TRBV7-2 and TRBJ1-1, with D possibly being TRBD1 (6 bases). This CDR3 has 14 amino acids. The V gene lost 1 base and the J gene lost 1 base, with 7 bases spanning the gap. Germline values: CDR1 SGHTA, CDR2 FQGNSA. This CDR3 reads CASSLGQANTEAFF. The CDR3 DNA reads as TGTGCCAGCAGCTTAGGACAGGCGAACACTGAAGCTTTCTTT.

The table lists this clone with a count of one. This chain links TRBV7-2 with TRBJ2-2, with TRBD2 as a possible D gene (6 bases). Germline CDR1 SGHTA, CDR2 FQGNSA. Trimming left V 5 bases short and J 9 bases short, with 16 bases between. This CDR3 comprises 14 residues. The chain's CDR3 is CASSPGAGRRELFF. The DNA of the CDR3 is TGTGCCAGCAGCCCCGGCGCAGGGAGGAGGGAGCTGTTTTTT.

The gene calls are TRBV19 and TRBJ2-2, with TRBD1 as a possible D gene (5 bases). There are 13 residues in the CDR3. The V and J ends lost 6 bases and 0 bases respectively, with 5 bases between them. Germline V gene data show CDR1 as LNHDA and CDR2 as SQIVND (reference sequence). CDR3 residues: CASRGANTGELFF. DNA of the CDR3: TGTGCCAGTAGAGGGGCGAACACCGGGGAGCTGTTTTTT.

The rearrangement uses TRBV11-2 and TRBJ2-7, with 10 bases lining up with TRBD1. This CDR3 comprises 15 residues. V lost 6 bases, J lost 3 bases, and 8 bases stayed unmatched. Germline CDR1 reads SGHAT; CDR2 reads FQNNGV. CDR3 protein: CASRDSGTGDYEQYF. The CDR3 DNA reads TGTGCCAGCAGGGACTCCGGGACAGGGGACTACGAGCAGTACTTC.

J is TRBJ2-2 and V is TRBV15; D call uncertain. The CDR3 is 15 amino acids. Germline V CDR1 and CDR2: LNHNV, YYDKDF (reference sequence). V lost 1 base and J 4 bases, leaving 10 bases between the germline ends. The CDR3: CATSRGLDRTGELFF. CDR3 bases: TGTGCCACCAGCAGAGGGCTAGACCGCACCGGGGAGCTGTTTTTT.